The rows below give T cell receptor beta chains drawn from one sample of a study of CD8 T cells in Susac syndrome. MiXCR was run by TCRdb on the immunoSEQ multiplex PCR reads, yielding one entry per CDR3 protein. In the table there are around 45,000 distinct CDR3 sequences, 80% to 95% of which are singletons. Sequencing was performed on CD8+ T cells from PBMCs. The receptors were gathered from a human donor in good health. The CDR3 runs from the conserved cysteine through the conserved F or W. Fields, in order: V gene, J gene, clone size, D gene, CDR3 protein, CDR3 DNA. A D gene is named only where the DNA matches it firmly. Some rows have no size entry. The others give once, few or many, or a class for an expanded clone.

>TRBV12-3/TRBV12-4|TRBJ2-7|few|NA
CASSLGTPYEQYF
TGTGCCAGCAGTTTAGGGACCCCCTACGAGCAGTACTTC
>TRBV27|TRBJ2-3|once|TRBD2
CASSLFSGVAGTLRDTQYF
TGTGCCAGCAGTTTATTCTCGGGGGTAGCGGGGACTTTGAGAGATACGCAGTATTTT
>TRBV20-1|TRBJ1-2|NA|NA
CSAQSVGYTF
TGCAGTGCTCAGTCGGTGGGCTACACCTTC
>TRBV19|TRBJ2-1|once|NA
CASSPWESRDYNEQFF
TGTGCCAGTAGTCCGTGGGAATCCCGGGACTACAATGAGCAGTTCTTC
>TRBV4-2|TRBJ2-1|NA|TRBD2
CASLGLADNEQFF
TGTGCCAGCCTAGGACTAGCAGACAATGAGCAGTTCTTC
>TRBV5-1|TRBJ2-7|few|TRBD1
CASSAGGTGAHEQYF
TGCGCCAGCAGCGCTGGGGGGACAGGGGCCCACGAGCAGTACTTC
>TRBV29-1|TRBJ2-3|NA|TRBD2
CSAPGSGSDTQYF
TGCAGCGCCCCGGGGAGCGGGAGTGATACGCAGTATTTT
>TRBV27|TRBJ1-5|NA|NA
CASSSMDGNQPQHF
TGTGCCAGCAGTAGTATGGACGGTAATCAGCCCCAGCATTTT
>TRBV7-8|TRBJ2-3|NA|TRBD2
CASSLAGVTDTQYF
TGTGCCAGCAGCTTGGCGGGAGTCACAGATACGCAGTATTTT
>TRBV29-1|TRBJ2-2|NA|TRBD1
CSVEIRDRGNTGELFF
TGCAGCGTTGAGATCCGGGACAGGGGGAACACCGGGGAGCTGTTTTTT
>TRBV6-5|TRBJ1-1|NA|NA
CASSPGYMNTEAFF
TGTGCCAGCAGCCCAGGGTACATGAACACTGAAGCTTTCTTT
>TRBV19|TRBJ1-4|NA|NA
CASSARDGNEKLFF
TGTGCCAGTAGTGCCCGGGACGGTAATGAAAAACTGTTTTTT
>TRBV28|TRBJ2-5|NA|NA
CASRSLRAGETQYF
TGTGCCAGCAGATCACTCAGGGCAGGCGAGACCCAGTACTTC
>TRBV6-6|TRBJ2-2|NA|NA
CASRPGSGELFF
TGTGCCAGCAGACCAGGCTCCGGGGAGCTGTTTTTT
>TRBV19|TRBJ1-5|NA|NA
CASSIGGGSNQPQHF
TGTGCCAGTAGTATTGGGGGGGGGAGCAATCAGCCCCAGCATTTT
>TRBV6-6|TRBJ1-3|NA|TRBD1
CASSYMTGEGNTIYF
TGTGCCAGCAGTTACATGACAGGGGAAGGAAACACCATATATTTT
>TRBV7-9|TRBJ2-7|NA|TRBD1
CASSLDRVEQYF
TGTGCCAGCAGCCTCGACAGGGTCGAGCAGTACTTC
>TRBV20-1|TRBJ1-3|NA|NA
CSARVQGGYLSGNTIYF
TGCAGTGCTAGAGTCCAAGGGGGGTACCTCTCTGGAAACACCATATATTTT
>TRBV5-6|TRBJ2-1|NA|TRBD1
CASSEDRVEQFF
TGTGCCAGCAGCGAGGACAGGGTTGAGCAGTTCTTC
>TRBV9|TRBJ2-3|NA|TRBD1
CASSVGDRGLDTQYF
TGTGCCAGCAGCGTGGGAGACAGGGGTCTAGATACGCAGTATTTT